The TCR beta chain described here comes from a study of OX40 agonist ivuxolimab in advanced cancers. Turning to the study itself: Melanoma, hepatocellular carcinoma, head and neck or renal cell cancer occurred in dose-escalation patients. Study findings and constraints: Among the least clonally expanded were partial responders at 0.1-3.0 mg/kg. Dosing at 0.1 to 3.0 mg/kg was accompanied by clonal expansion of CD4+ and CD8+ blood T cells by week 6.

Regarding this clone: Its antigen is unknown.

This CDR3 is 20 amino acids long. Profiling relied on immunoSEQ multiplex PCR, and the TCRdb table lists in-frame clones only, not all of them. The sample yields some 61,000 clones, 70% to 80% seen once. The source material was CD4+ or CD8+ T cells sorted from blood, sampled in a trial of the OX40 agonist ivuxolimab. This sequence was found in an adult with an advanced solid tumor such as melanoma, head and neck, liver or kidney cancer. The chain couples TRBV21-1 to TRBJ2-7. TRBV21-1 is noted as a pseudogene. The CDR3 loop reads CASSKEGPTRPPTSSLEQYF. The CDR3 nucleotides are TGTGCCAGCAGCAAAGAGGGACCTACTAGACCTCCGACGAGTAGCCTCGAGCAGTACTTC.